The present T cell receptor beta chain was sequenced within a study of blood T cell repertoires in COVID-19 (dated by TCRdb to 2019 to 2021). About the investigation overall: Collaborator samples came from the United States, Italy and Spain and covered acute and convalescent phases of COVID-19. The prospective study material was composed of cDNA or gDNA derived from T cells, B-cell-depleted T cells, or PBMCs. Deeply sampled blood TCRbeta repertoires from subjects exposed to, actively infected with, or recovered from COVID-19 were included in the dataset. The repertoires were released in a freely available public database intended as a resource for research on the immune response to SARS-CoV-2. The samples were drawn from two sources: the first 160 participants of the ongoing ImmuneRACE study, and 1,000 to 1,500 subjects contributed by 6 global collaborators. A de-identified subject ID, COVID-19 status, age in years and sex were almost always included in the sample metadata. Where HLA class I and class II types were available, the types were taken from metadata supplied by the sample provider, not from assay-based typing.

Reading the germline V gene gives CDR1 KGHDR and CDR2 SFDVKD. Reading from cysteine to phenylalanine, the CDR3 counts 18 amino acids. The CDR3 DNA has 54 bases and is translated from base 1. V gives up 3 bases and J gives up 2 bases, and the segment between their germline ends measures 20 bases. About this clone itself: Its antigen is unknown. No much larger clonotype is one base removed from it; base qualities were not supplied.

Each collaborating institution followed its own protocols to collect whole blood in K2EDTA tubes. Collaborator samples were shipped for TCRbeta analysis as frozen whole blood, isolated PBMCs, or DNA extracted from either sample type. Points the paper makes about the study in general: How much clinical and demographic metadata was included differed by source and by participant, and the metadata was provided uncurated.

TCRbeta CDR3 regions were amplified from genomic DNA using the immunoSEQ Assay, a bias-controlled multiplex PCR. The authors' analysis ran thus. Nucleated cell counts per sample were estimated from amplification of reference gene primers within the assay. To quantify the absolute abundance of each unique TCRbeta CDR3 rearrangement, sequence reads were collapsed and filtered. For each sample, productive Simpson clonality was calculated by taking the square root of Simpson's diversity index across productive rearrangements. Drawn from immuneACCESS, this table holds only the in-frame rearrangements with V and J called that TCRdb kept. Clones are partly lost; checked studies trace under half to an unresolved V gene and leave the rest unexplained. That table is the source of V, J and clone size, and D and trimming were worked out from the DNA. The sample profile shows around 140,000 clones; about 85% of them were found once. The ten largest clones take up around 2.5% of the sample.

The origin of this receptor is a human donor with acute or convalescent COVID-19. The donor label of this sample is uncertain. The chain was built from TRBV24-1 and TRBJ2-3; TRBD2 could be the D gene, as 7 bases match. The material sequenced was peripheral blood. This receptor carries the CDR3 CATSDPATWGGLTDTQYF. At the DNA level, the sequence is TGTGCCACCAGTGATCCGGCCACCTGGGGGGGGCTCACAGATACGCAGTATTTT.